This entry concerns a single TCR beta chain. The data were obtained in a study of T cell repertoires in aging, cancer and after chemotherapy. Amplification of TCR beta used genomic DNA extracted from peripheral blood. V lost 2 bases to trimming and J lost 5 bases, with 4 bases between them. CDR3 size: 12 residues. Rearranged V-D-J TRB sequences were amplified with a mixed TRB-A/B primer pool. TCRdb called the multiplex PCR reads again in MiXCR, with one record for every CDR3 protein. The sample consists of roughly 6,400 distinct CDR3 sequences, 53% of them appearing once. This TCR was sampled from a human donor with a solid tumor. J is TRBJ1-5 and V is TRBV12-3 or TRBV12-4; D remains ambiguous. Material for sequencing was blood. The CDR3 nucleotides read TGTGCCAGCAGTTTAAGGGATCAGCCCCAGCATTTT. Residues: CASSLRDQPQHF.